The source of this TCR beta chain is a study of cytomegalovirus exposure and HLA in healthy donors. Study-level findings and limits: The likely origin of a cluster of highly shared sequence variants was a sequencing artifact. Investigators reported 150 to 200 TCR beta chains as tied to cytomegalovirus. An apparent linkage of common viral pathogens to several of the most significant clusters emerged in a later analysis.

Primers for the PCR totalled 60 Vbeta and 13 Jbeta. Sequencing used immunoSEQ multiplex PCR; TCRdb keeps in-frame clones, though not all of them. The repertoire has over 150,000 clones, 70% to 90% of them found once; the top ten carry 2.5%. Germline V gene lookup returns CDR1 KGHSH and CDR2 LQKENI. Trimming pared 4 bases from V and 5 bases from J, leaving 12 bases between. CDR3 size: 14 residues. With regard to this clone: Antigen unknown.

Donors were ostensibly healthy at sampling, although undocumented immune exposures were probable. This sequence joins TRBV18 and TRBJ1-5; D gene ambiguous. This receptor was identified in a man aged 25-45 years in good health and CMV-seropositive. Material: PBMCs. CDR3 sequence reads: CASSRGIQDQPQHF. The CDR3 bases are TGTGCCAGCTCACGAGGGATCCAAGATCAGCCCCAGCATTTT.